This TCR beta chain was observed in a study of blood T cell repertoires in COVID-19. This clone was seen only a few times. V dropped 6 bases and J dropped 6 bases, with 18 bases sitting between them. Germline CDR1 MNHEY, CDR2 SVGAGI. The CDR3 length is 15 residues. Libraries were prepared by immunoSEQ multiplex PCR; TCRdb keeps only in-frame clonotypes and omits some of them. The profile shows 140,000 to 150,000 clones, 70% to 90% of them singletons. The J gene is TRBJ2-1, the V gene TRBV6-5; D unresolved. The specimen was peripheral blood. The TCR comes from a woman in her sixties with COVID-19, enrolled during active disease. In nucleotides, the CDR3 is TGTGCCAGCAGCCCACTTGCTAGAGAAGGCAATGAGCAGTTCTTC. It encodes CASSPLAREGNEQFF.